The 19 T cell receptor beta chains below all came from one sample that was sequenced in a study of T cells after yellow fever vaccination. MiXCR was run by TCRdb on the 5' RACE reads, yielding one entry per CDR3 protein. The sample includes fewer than 650,000 distinct CDR3 sequences, roughly 22% of them seen just once. Source: PBMCs, taken 20 to 25 days after the first yellow fever vaccination. The receptors come from a man aged 18-30 years who received the YFV17D yellow fever vaccine.

This clonotype was seen more than once but under ten times. This chain links TRBV15 with TRBJ1-4, with D tentatively TRBD1 (5 bases). This CDR3 region has 12 residues. Germline V gives CDR1 LNHNV, CDR2 YYDKDF (reference sequence). Trimming removed 4 bases at V and 13 bases at J, with 13 bases between. In DNA, the CDR3 is TGTGCCACCAGCATTGGACCCGGGGGACTGTTTTTT. The encoded protein is CATSIGPGGLFF.

This clonotype turned up a few times. The chain recombines TRBV7-9 with TRBJ2-7, with 9 bases fitting TRBD1. With 0 bases clipped from V and 1 base from J, the junction kept 4 bases outside the gene matches. The V gene's germline CDR1 is SEHNR and CDR2 FQNEAQ (reference sequence). This CDR3 is built from 16 residues. CDR3 bases: TGTGCCAGCAGCTTAGCGCGGGGACAGGGTTCCTACGAGCAGTACTTC. Its protein is CASSLARGQGSYEQYF.

In its sample, this clonotype was seen a few times. The chain has TRBV10-1 and TRBJ2-1, with D possibly matching TRBD1 (6 bases). The length of the CDR3 is 13 residues. Germline V lookup: CDR1 WNHNN, CDR2 SYGVQD (reference sequence). V lost 5 bases and J 8 bases, leaving 13 bases between the germline ends. The chain's CDR3 is CASSQRSGDEQFF. Written as DNA, the CDR3 is TGCGCCAGCAGTCAGAGGTCAGGGGATGAGCAGTTCTTC.

The chain employs TRBV6-1 and TRBJ1-1, with 7 positions matching TRBD1. The junction had 11 bases not matched to a gene; V was cut back by 6 bases and J by 4 bases. Germline V gene sequence: CDR1 MNHNS, CDR2 SASEGT. The CDR3 is made up of 15 amino acids. This CDR3 reads CASRADRVGGTEAFF. The CDR3 DNA reads as TGTGCCAGCAGAGCAGACAGGGTCGGGGGCACTGAAGCTTTCTTT.

This clonotype showed up just a few times. This sequence joins TRBV7-2 and TRBJ2-5, with TRBD2 as a possible D gene (6 bases). Trimming left V 4 bases short and J 4 bases short, with 19 bases between. The CDR3 is made up of 16 amino acids. Germline V CDR1 and CDR2: SGHTA, FQGNSA. The CDR3 here is CASSSVGGRLGETQYF. In nucleotides, the CDR3 is TGTGCCAGCAGCTCCGTTGGGGGGAGGCTTGGAGAGACCCAGTACTTC.

Only a few counts were recorded for this clonotype. V gene TRBV20-1 combines with J gene TRBJ2-5; 8 bases match TRBD2. Germline V gives CDR1 DFQATT, CDR2 SNEGSKA (reference sequence). The ends lost 1 base at V and 4 bases at J; junction bases unmatched: 8. The CDR3 is 15 amino acids. Here the CDR3 DNA reads TGCAGTGCTAGAGGTACTAGCGGTTATGGAGAGACCCAGTACTTC. As protein: CSARGTSGYGETQYF.

In this sample, this clonotype turned up a few times. This sequence joins TRBV29-1 and TRBJ2-7, with 12 positions matching TRBD1. From germline, CDR1 is SQVTM and CDR2 ANQGSEA. V trimming: 3 bases; J trimming: 6 bases; junction bases outside the gene matches: 6. This CDR3 is built from 14 residues. CDR3 nucleotides: TGCAGCGTTGAGCCCGGGACAGGGGGCGTCGAGCAGTACTTC. Its protein product is CSVEPGTGGVEQYF.

This chain links TRBV27 with TRBJ2-2; the match to TRBD1 covers 11 bases. Germline CDR1 reads MNHEY; CDR2 reads SMNVEV (reference sequence). V dropped 10 bases and J dropped 4; count of bases not matched to a gene: 8. CDR3 length: 15 residues. The CDR3 nucleotides read TGTGCCACCCGGGGGACAGGGGGTTTCACCGGGGAGCTGTTTTTT. Its translation is CATRGTGGFTGELFF.

This chain joins TRBV12-3 or TRBV12-4 and TRBJ1-5, with D maybe TRBD1 (6 bases). The CDR3 runs to 14 residues. Trimming shortened V by 6 bases and J by 7 bases, and 16 bases separated the two germline ends. As DNA, the CDR3 is TGTGCCAGCAGACCCCGGGGGGCTGGGCAGCCCCAGCATTTT. Its protein product is CASRPRGAGQPQHF.

The V and J genes are TRBV6-1 and TRBJ1-5; TRBD1 agrees at 9 bases. Germline CDR1 and CDR2: MNHNS and SASEGT. The CDR3 consists of 14 residues. Germline trimming cut 6 bases from V and 6 bases from J; bases unmatched to any gene: 6. Here the CDR3 DNA reads TGTGCCAGCAGGACGGGACAGGGAACTCAGCCCCAGCATTTT. Protein sequence: CASRTGQGTQPQHF.

This clonotype was seen a handful of times. The chain employs TRBV20-1 and TRBJ2-4; D gene uncertain. The length of the CDR3 is 14 residues. Trimming stripped 1 base from V and 0 bases from J, with 7 bases between. Germline V lookup: CDR1 DFQATT, CDR2 SNEGSKA (reference sequence). CDR3 coding DNA: TGCAGTGCTAGAGGGACGATAGCCAAAAACATTCAGTACTTC. It is translated as CSARGTIAKNIQYF.

The chain links TRBV6-1 to TRBJ2-7; 11 bases agree with TRBD1. This CDR3 contains 14 residues. The ends lost 6 bases at V and 3 bases at J; junction bases unmatched: 4. Germline CDR1 reads MNHNS; CDR2 reads SASEGT. CDR3 protein: CASRGTGGDYEQYV. CDR3 DNA sequence: TGTGCCAGCAGGGGGACAGGGGGGGACTACGAGCAGTACGTC.

There are a few counts of this clonotype. The chain has TRBV6-5 and TRBJ1-1; unclear D gene. V lost 6 bases, J lost 7 bases, and 9 bases lay in between. Germline V lookup: CDR1 MNHEY, CDR2 SVGAGI. This CDR3 has 11 residues. In DNA form, the CDR3 reads TGTGCCAGCAGAACGCCATATGAAGCTTTCTTT. Amino acids: CASRTPYEAFF.

The chain is built from TRBV5-1 and TRBJ2-2, with 8 bases identical to TRBD2. The V gene end was trimmed by 6 bases and the J gene end by 4 bases; junction bases not matched to a gene: 8. The CDR3 spans 15 residues. Germline lookup yields CDR1 SGHRS and CDR2 YFSETQ. CDR3 in amino acids: CASTGTSGGTGELFF. DNA of the CDR3: TGCGCCAGCACCGGAACTAGCGGAGGCACCGGGGAGCTGTTTTTT.

This clonotype was picked up a small number of times. The J gene is TRBJ1-1, the V gene TRBV6-5; 7 nucleotides match TRBD1. This CDR3 region has 13 residues. The germline gives CDR1 MNHEY, CDR2 SVGAGI. After removal of 6 bases from V and 3 bases from J, the junction contained 4 bases not matched to a gene. The CDR3 DNA reads TGTGCCAGCAGCAAGCAGGGGGACACTGAAGCTTTCTTT. Amino acids: CASSKQGDTEAFF.

This clonotype came up a few times. The chain has TRBV6-5 and TRBJ1-6, with D tentatively TRBD1 (6 bases). Germline CDR1 and CDR2: MNHEY and SVGAGI. Trimming cost V 4 bases and J 7 bases, with 17 bases left between them. The CDR3 consists of 16 residues. DNA for the CDR3: TGTGCCAGCAGTTTACAGGGAGGGTTACAAAATTCACCCCTCCACTTT. It yields the protein CASSLQGGLQNSPLHF.

This clonotype turned up a few times. The chain couples TRBV12-3 or TRBV12-4 to TRBJ2-1; a possible D gene is TRBD2 (5 bases). The CDR3 extends over 16 amino acids. V was shortened by 1 base and J by 8 bases, with 18 bases between the two germline ends. The chain's CDR3 is CASSLVRRRVSDEQFF. The CDR3, as DNA: TGTGCCAGCAGTTTAGTGCGTCGTAGGGTTAGCGATGAGCAGTTCTTC.

The chain couples TRBV4-1 to TRBJ2-1, with TRBD1 identical over 8 bases. Looked up from germline, CDR1 is MGHRA and CDR2 is YSYEKL. After removal of 1 base from V and 16 bases from J, the junction contained 15 bases not matched to a gene. The CDR3 length is 15 residues. The chain's CDR3 is CASSQVGQGGRLGFF. Written as DNA, the CDR3 is TGCGCCAGCAGCCAAGTCGGACAGGGTGGAAGGCTGGGTTTCTTC.

This clonotype was picked up a small number of times. This sequence joins TRBV3-1 and TRBJ1-1; D perhaps matches TRBD1 (5 bases). There are 13 residues in the CDR3. V was pared by 7 bases and J by 1 base, with 10 bases between. Germline V gene lookup returns CDR1 LGHDT and CDR2 YNNKEL (reference sequence). CDR3 nucleotides: TGTGCCAGCACCTGGGACGGGAACACTGAAGCTTTCTTT. This sequence encodes CASTWDGNTEAFF.